This TCR beta chain is drawn from a study of spatial heterogeneity in lung cancer. Notes on the study in general: Expanded tumor TCRs that were ubiquitous appeared in blood more at resection than follow-up.

With respect to this clonotype: Its antigen is unidentified.

Trimming cost V 3 bases and J 2 bases, with 13 bases left between them. The germline V gene has CDR1 DFQATT and CDR2 SNEGSKA (reference sequence). This CDR3 is 14 amino acids long. In the library, each TCR cDNA molecule bore its own unique molecular identifier. TCRdb re-called the 5' RACE reads through MiXCR, storing one row per CDR3 protein. The table includes around 9,700 distinct CDR3 sequences, around a quarter detected once. Time point in this sample: sample taken at primary tumor resection. Unsorted whole RNA samples from tumor, nontumor lung or frozen PBMC were sequenced. The starting material was PBMCs, obtained at surgery. The chain recombines TRBV20-1 with TRBJ1-1; D is possibly TRBD1 (5 bases). This TCR was sampled from a female donor with early-stage non-small cell lung cancer. The DNA of the CDR3 is TGCAGTGCTAGGCAGGGAGCCAGCAACACTGAAGCTTTCTTT. Its translation is CSARQGASNTEAFF.